The clone carrying this T cell receptor beta chain has ten or more counts. Its antigen is currently unknown. The data originate from a study of T cells after yellow fever vaccination. The CDR3 spans 14 residues. J was trimmed by 6 bases and V by 5 bases; bases with no gene match: 5. The germline V gene encodes CDR1 LNHNV and CDR2 YYDKDF (reference sequence). Generation of TCR cDNA used 5'RACE template switching (which added a universal primer site and UMIs). TCRdb passed the 5' RACE reads through MiXCR, listing each CDR3 protein once. The data contain 25,000 to 35,000 distinct CDR3 sequences, about 4.7% of them singletons. Study observations and caveats: The presence of abundant clonotypes contaminating from the bulk population was possible in FACS-sorted repertoires. Booster sampling recovered most clones from primary vaccination (roughly 97% CD4, approximately 90% CD8).

Sequencing used CD8+ T cells sorted from PBMCs, obtained 10 days after the yellow fever booster vaccination. The TCR originated in a man aged 25-45 years who received the YFV17D yellow fever vaccine. This chain connects TRBV15 to TRBJ1-5; 9 bases are shared with TRBD1. The CDR3 DNA is TGTGCCACCAGCTATACAGGGGGCACTCAGCCCCAGCATTTT. Residues: CATSYTGGTQPQHF.